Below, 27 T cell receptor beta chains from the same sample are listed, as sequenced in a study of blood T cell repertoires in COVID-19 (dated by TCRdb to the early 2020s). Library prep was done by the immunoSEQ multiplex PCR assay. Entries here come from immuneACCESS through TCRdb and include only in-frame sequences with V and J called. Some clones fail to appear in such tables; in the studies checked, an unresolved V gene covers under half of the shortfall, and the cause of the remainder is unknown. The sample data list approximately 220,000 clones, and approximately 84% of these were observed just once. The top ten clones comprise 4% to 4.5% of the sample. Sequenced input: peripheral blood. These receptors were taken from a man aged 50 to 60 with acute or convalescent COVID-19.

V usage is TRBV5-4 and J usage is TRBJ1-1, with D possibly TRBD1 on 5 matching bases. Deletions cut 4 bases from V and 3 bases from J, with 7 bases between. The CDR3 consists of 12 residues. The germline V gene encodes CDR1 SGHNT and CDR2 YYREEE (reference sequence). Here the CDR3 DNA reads TGTGCCAGCAGCCGACAGTACACTGAAGCTTTCTTT. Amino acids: CASSRQYTEAFF.

CDR3 nucleotide sequence: TGTGCCAGCAGGGACAGGGGATCCCGTTATGGCTACACCTTC. As protein: CASRDRGSRYGYTF. The V gene is TRBV6-6, the J gene TRBJ1-2; TRBD1 matches 9 bases. Germline V gives CDR1 MNHNY, CDR2 SVGAGI (reference sequence). V lost 6 bases, J lost 5 bases, and 7 bases stayed unmatched. The length of the CDR3 is 14 residues.

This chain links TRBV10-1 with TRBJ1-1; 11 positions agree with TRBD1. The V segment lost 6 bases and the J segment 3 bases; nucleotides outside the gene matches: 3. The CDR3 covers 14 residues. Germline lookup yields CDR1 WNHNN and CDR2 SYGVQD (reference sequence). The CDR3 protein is CASREDRGHTEAFF. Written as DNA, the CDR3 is TGCGCCAGCAGAGAGGACAGGGGGCACACTGAAGCTTTCTTT.

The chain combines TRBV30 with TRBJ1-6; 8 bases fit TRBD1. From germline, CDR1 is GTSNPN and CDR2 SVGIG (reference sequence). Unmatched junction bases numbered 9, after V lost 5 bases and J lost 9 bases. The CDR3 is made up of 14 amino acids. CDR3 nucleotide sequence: TGTGCCTGGCAAGGACAGGGACGGGGTTCACCCCTCCACTTT. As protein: CAWQGQGRGSPLHF.

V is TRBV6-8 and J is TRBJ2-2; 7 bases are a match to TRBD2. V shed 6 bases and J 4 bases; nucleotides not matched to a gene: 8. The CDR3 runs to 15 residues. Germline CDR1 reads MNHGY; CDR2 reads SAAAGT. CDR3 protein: CASRTPREGTGELFF. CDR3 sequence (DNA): TGTGCCAGCAGAACACCCAGGGAGGGCACCGGGGAGCTGTTTTTT.

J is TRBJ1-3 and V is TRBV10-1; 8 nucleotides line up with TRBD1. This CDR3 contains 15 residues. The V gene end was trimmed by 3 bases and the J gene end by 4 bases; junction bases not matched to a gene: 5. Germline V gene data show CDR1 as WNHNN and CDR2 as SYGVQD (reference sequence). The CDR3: CASSDGQGTGNTIYF. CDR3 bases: TGCGCCAGCAGTGATGGACAGGGCACGGGAAACACCATATATTTT.

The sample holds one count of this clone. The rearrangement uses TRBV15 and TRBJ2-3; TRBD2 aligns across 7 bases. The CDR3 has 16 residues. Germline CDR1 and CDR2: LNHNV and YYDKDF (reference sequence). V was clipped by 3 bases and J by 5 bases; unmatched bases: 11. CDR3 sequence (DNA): TGTGCCACCAGCAGTAGGCTGCGGGCGGGGGTAGATACGCAGTATTTT. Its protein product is CATSSRLRAGVDTQYF.

The DNA for the CDR3 is TGCGCCAGCAGCTTGGGCCGGGGCTCCTACGAGCAGTACTTC. It yields the protein CASSLGRGSYEQYF. The chain combines TRBV5-1 with TRBJ2-7; a possible D gene is TRBD2 (5 bases). The V end lost 0 bases, the J end lost 0 bases, and 7 bases lay between the germline ends. Germline lookup yields CDR1 SGHRS and CDR2 YFSETQ. This CDR3 spans 14 amino acids. Full variable domain (outside the CDR3, taken from reference TRBV5-1 and TRBJ2-7): KAGVTQTPRYLIKTRGQQVTLSCSPISGHRSVSWYQQTPGQGLQFLFEYFSETQRNKGNFPGRFSGRQFSNSRSEMNVSTLELGDSALYLCASSLGRGSYEQYFGPGTRLTVT.

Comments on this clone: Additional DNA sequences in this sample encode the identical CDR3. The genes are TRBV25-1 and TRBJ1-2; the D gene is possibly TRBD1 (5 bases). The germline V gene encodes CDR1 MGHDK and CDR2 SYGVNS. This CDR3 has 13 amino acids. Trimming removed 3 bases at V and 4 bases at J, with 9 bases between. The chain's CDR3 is CASSEQGTYGYTF. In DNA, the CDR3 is TGTGCCAGCAGTGAGCAGGGTACCTATGGCTACACCTTC.

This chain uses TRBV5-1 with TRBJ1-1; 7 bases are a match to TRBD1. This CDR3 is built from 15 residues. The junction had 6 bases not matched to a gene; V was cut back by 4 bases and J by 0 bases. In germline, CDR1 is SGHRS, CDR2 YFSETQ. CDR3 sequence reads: CASSLTGTVNTEAFF. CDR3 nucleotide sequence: TGCGCCAGCAGCCTCACCGGGACAGTGAACACTGAAGCTTTCTTT.

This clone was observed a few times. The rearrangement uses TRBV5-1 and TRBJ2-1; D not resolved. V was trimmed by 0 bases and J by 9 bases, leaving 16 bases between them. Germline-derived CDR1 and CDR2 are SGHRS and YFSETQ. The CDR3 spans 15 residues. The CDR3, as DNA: TGCGCCAGCAGCTTGGCCCAGGTCCCTACGGCTGAGCAGTTCTTC. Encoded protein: CASSLAQVPTAEQFF.

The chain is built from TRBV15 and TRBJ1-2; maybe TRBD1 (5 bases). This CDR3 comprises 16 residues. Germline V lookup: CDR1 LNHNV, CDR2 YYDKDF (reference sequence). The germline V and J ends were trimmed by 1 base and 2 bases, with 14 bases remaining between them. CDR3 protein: CATSRGQGEGNYGYTF. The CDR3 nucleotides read TGTGCCACCAGCAGAGGCCAAGGGGAGGGCAACTATGGCTACACCTTC.

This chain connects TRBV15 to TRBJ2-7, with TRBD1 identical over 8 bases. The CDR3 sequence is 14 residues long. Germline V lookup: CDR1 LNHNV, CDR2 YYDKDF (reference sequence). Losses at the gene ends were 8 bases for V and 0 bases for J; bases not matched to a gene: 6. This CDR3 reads CATARDRSSYEQYF. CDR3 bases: TGTGCCACCGCCCGGGACAGGAGCTCCTACGAGCAGTACTTC.

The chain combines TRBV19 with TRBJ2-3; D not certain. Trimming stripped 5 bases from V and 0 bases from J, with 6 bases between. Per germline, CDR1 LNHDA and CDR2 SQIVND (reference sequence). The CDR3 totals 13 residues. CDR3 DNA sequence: TGTGCCAGTAGTGAACAAAGCACAGATACGCAGTATTTT. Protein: CASSEQSTDTQYF.

The CDR3 DNA follows: TGTGCCAGCAGCCAAGAGGGGACAGGCCCGGGTAATGAAAAACTGTTTTTT. This codes for CASSQEGTGPGNEKLFF. The gene calls are TRBV14 and TRBJ1-4, with 8 bases lining up with TRBD1. CDR3 length equals 17 residues. V trimming: 0 bases; J trimming: 4 bases; junction bases outside the gene matches: 7. Per germline, CDR1 SGHDN and CDR2 FVKESK.

CDR3 sequence (DNA): TGTGCCAGCAGTTACTCAAAGGGGTCCGAGACCCAGTACTTC. Its translation: CASSYSKGSETQYF. The chain uses TRBV6-5 and TRBJ2-5; a possible D gene is TRBD1 (5 bases). The CDR3 contains 14 residues. CDR1 and CDR2 from the germline V gene are MNHEY and SVGAGI. V was shortened by 0 bases and J by 5 bases, with 10 bases between the two germline ends.

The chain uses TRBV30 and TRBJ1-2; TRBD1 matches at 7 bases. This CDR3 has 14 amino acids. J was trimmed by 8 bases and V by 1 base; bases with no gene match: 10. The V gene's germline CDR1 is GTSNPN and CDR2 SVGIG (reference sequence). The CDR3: CAWSATGYGRGYTF. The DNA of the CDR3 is TGTGCCTGGAGTGCGACAGGGTATGGGAGAGGCTACACCTTC. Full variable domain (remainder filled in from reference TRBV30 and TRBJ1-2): SQTIHQWPATLVQPVGSPLSLECTVEGTSNPNLYWYRQAAGRGLQLLFYSVGIGQISSEVPQNLSASRPQDRQFILSSKKLLLSDSGFYLCAWSATGYGRGYTFGSGTRLTVV.

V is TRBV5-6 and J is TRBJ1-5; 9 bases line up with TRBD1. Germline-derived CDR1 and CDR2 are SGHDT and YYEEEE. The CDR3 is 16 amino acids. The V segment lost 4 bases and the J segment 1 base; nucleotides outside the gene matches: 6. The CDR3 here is CASSGQGFKSNQPQHF. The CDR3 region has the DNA TGTGCCAGCAGCGGACAGGGGTTCAAGAGCAATCAGCCCCAGCATTTT.

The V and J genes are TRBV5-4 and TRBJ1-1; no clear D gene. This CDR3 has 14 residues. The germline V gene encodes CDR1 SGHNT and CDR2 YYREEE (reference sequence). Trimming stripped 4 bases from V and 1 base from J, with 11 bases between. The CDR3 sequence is CASSPTYRNTEAFF. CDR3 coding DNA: TGTGCCAGCAGCCCCACCTACAGGAACACTGAAGCTTTCTTT.

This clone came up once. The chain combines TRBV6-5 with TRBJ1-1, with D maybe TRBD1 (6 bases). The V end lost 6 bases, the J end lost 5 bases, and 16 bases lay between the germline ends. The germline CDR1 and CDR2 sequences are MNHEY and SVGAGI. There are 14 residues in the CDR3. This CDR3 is CASRPDRSLTEAFF. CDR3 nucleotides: TGTGCCAGCAGACCAGACAGGAGCTTGACTGAAGCTTTCTTT.

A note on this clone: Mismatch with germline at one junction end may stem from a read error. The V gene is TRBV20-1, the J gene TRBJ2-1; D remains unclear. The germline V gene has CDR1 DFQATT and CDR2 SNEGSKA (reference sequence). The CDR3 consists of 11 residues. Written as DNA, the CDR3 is TGCAGTGCTAGCTCCCACAATGAGCAGTTCTTC. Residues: CSASSHNEQFF.

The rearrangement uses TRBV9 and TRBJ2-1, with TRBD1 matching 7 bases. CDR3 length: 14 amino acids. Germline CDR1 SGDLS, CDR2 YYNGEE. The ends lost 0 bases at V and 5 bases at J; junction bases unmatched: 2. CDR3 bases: TGTGCCAGCAGCGTAGGTGACAGGGACAATGAGCAGTTCTTC. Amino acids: CASSVGDRDNEQFF. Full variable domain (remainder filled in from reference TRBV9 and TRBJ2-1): DSGVTQTPKHLITATGQRVTLRCSPRSGDLSVYWYQQSLDQGLQFLIQYYNGEERAKGNILERFSAQQFPDLHSELNLSSLELGDSALYFCASSVGDRDNEQFFGPGTRLTVL.

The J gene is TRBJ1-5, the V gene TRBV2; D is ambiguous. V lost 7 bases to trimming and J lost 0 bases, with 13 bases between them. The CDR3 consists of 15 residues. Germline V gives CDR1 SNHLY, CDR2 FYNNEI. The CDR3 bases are TGTGCCAGCACCGGGAGCCGATATAGCAATCAGCCCCAGCATTTT. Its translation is CASTGSRYSNQPQHF.

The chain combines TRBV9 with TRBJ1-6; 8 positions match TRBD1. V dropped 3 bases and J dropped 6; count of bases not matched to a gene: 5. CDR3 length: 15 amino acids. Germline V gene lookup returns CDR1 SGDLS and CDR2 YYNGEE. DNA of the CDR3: TGTGCCAGCAGCGGCGGACAGGGTATTAATTCACCCCTCCACTTT. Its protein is CASSGGQGINSPLHF.

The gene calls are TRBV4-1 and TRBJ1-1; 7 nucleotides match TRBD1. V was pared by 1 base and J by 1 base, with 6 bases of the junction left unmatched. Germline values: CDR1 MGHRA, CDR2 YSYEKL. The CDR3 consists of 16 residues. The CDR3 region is CASSQGGRGPNTEAFF. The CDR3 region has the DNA TGCGCCAGCAGCCAAGGAGGTAGGGGGCCGAACACTGAAGCTTTCTTT.

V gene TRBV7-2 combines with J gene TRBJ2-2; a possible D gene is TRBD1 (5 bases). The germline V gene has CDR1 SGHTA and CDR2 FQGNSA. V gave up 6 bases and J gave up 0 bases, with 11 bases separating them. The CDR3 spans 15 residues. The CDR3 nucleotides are TGTGCCAGCAGTAGACAGACCACGAACACCGGGGAGCTGTTTTTT. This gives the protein CASSRQTTNTGELFF.

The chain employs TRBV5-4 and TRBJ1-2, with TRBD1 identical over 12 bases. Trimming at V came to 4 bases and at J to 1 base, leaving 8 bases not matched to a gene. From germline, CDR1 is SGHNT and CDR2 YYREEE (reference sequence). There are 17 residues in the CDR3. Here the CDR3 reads CASSTGTGGYLNYGYTF. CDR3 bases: TGTGCCAGCAGCACCGGGACAGGGGGCTATCTTAACTATGGCTACACCTTC. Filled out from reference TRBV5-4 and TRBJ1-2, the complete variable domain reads ETGVTQSPTHLIKTRGQQVTLRCSSQSGHNTVSWYQQALGQGPQFIFQYYREEENGRGNFPPRFSGLQFPNYSSELNVNALELDDSALYLCASSTGTGGYLNYGYTFGSGTRLTVV.